This TCR beta chain originates from a study of blood T cell repertoires in COVID-19. About the study: Samples taken during acute and convalescent COVID-19 were collected in the United States, Italy and Spain.

Libraries were prepared by immunoSEQ multiplex PCR; TCRdb keeps only in-frame clonotypes and omits some of them. Among approximately 350,000 clones, 80% to 90% were seen once, and the ten largest hold around 1%. V lost 3 bases, J lost 1 base, and 4 bases stayed unmatched. CDR1 and CDR2 (germline): LNHDA, SQIVND (reference sequence). The CDR3 extends over 15 amino acids. This chain uses TRBV19 with TRBJ2-7; the match to TRBD1 covers 9 bases. Sequenced input: PBMCs or T cells enriched from blood (not recorded which). This TCR was sampled from a man aged 18 to 30 who had recovered from COVID-19. Here the CDR3 DNA reads TGTGCCAGTAGTATTGGGACAGGGCCTTCCTACGAGCAGTACTTC. Encoded protein: CASSIGTGPSYEQYF.